The T cell receptor beta chain described here comes from a study of neurological immune-mediated disorders (dated by TCRdb to about 2019). Broadly, across the study: Of the approximately 34 multiple sclerosis patients, about 31 had relapsing-remitting MS and 3 had secondary progressive MS. Peripheral blood TCR-beta repertoires from patients with HTLV-I-associated myelopathy (HAM/TSP), patients with multiple sclerosis, and healthy controls were compared in the study using UMI-based sequencing. The approximately 98 TCR-beta libraries included longitudinal samples, technical triplicates and paired sorted CD4+ and CD8+ T-cell subsets alongside PBMC samples. The cohort was made up of around 70 subjects, consisting of some 15 HAM/TSP patients, some 34 multiple sclerosis patients and 20 healthy controls.

Spanning cysteine to phenylalanine, the CDR3 consists of 14 amino acids. Just CDR3 DNA is preserved here, 42 bases in frame from base 1. Trimming costs V 1 base and J 5 bases, and their ends lie 13 bases apart. The germline V gene specifies SGHRS as CDR1 and YFSETQ as CDR2. For unsorted PBMC libraries, 2 million PBMCs were used after storage in RNAlater at -80 degrees C until RNA extraction. Multiple sclerosis patients were enrolled in a US clinical protocol evaluating disease progression by magnetic resonance imaging. Peripheral blood was subjected to Ficoll-Hypaque density gradient centrifugation to isolate PBMCs, which were then cryopreserved in liquid nitrogen. cDNA was synthesized by template-switch 5'RACE using a primer carrying a 10-nucleotide random unique molecular identifier by which each TCR transcript was tagged. Every sequencing run yielded over 160 million TCR-beta sequences covering 15-18 subjects. The RNeasy kit was used for extraction of total RNA. The KAPA Real-time Library Amplification kit was used to amplify TCR-beta VDJ regions with primers for the TCR constant region and the 5'RACE anchor. Sample indexes and Illumina adaptors were added in a first PCR, after which library yield was increased in a second PCR. After Ampure bead purification, the roughly 650 bp TCR product was size-selected on a 2% E-gel SizeSelection system. Before pooling, library quality was checked on a Bioanalyzer, concentration was measured with Qubit, and libraries were quantified with the Kapa Library Quantification kit. An Illumina HiSeq 2500 sequenced the libraries paired-end 2 x 150 bp. To increase sequence diversity, roughly 24-31% phiX was spiked into each library pool. In the paper's pipeline: Quality-filtered reads were processed with the UMI-based MiGEC pipeline, which removed over 85% of raw TCR sequences during error correction. VDJ genes were aligned to IMGT germline references, and clonotypes were defined by unique CDR3 amino acid sequence plus V-J genes. VDJtools evaluated clonal expansion, Shannon diversity and CDR3 relatedness (CalcPairwiseDistances, ClusterSamples); CLCbio workbench built phylogenetic trees. Clones with at least 8 unique UMIs were defined as expanded, with this threshold being based on coefficient-of-variation modelling across technical triplicates. Using fastp at Q25 and MiXCR, TCRdb reprocessed the public reads and kept productive beta chains. Every distinct CDR3 protein forms one entry, paired with its most common genes and DNA. The V and J calls reflect TCRdb's pipeline rather than the authors' work. The table for this sample lists roughly 74,000 distinct CDR3 sequences; 5.2% of them were counted only once. The biggest ten clones account for around 6.8% of the sample.

Summary of the overall study and its limitations: The MS cluster was not associated with any clinical or MRI features, and the authors stated that larger cohorts are needed. TCR clonal expansion was greatest in HAM/TSP patients and smallest in MS patients, who ranked below even healthy controls. In phylogenetic analysis, the repertoires of 18 of 34 MS patients grouped into a cluster of related CDR3 sequences, which suggests a possible signature at the repertoire level. Expanded clones from different subjects shared no identical CDR3 amino acid sequences, which suggests that TCR-beta repertoires were private in all groups.

This clonotype was observed many times. Which antigen it targets is not known. No base-level quality is on record; no much larger clone is a single base apart. Sequenced sample: PBMCs. The sequence is built from TRBV5-1 and TRBJ2-7; a weak D assignment points to TRBD2 (5 bases agree). This clonotype was sampled from a man aged 18 to 29 with multiple sclerosis. Here the CDR3 is given as CASSLKAGTNEQYF. The DNA reads TGCGCCAGCAGCTTGAAGGCGGGCACGAACGAGCAGTACTTC.